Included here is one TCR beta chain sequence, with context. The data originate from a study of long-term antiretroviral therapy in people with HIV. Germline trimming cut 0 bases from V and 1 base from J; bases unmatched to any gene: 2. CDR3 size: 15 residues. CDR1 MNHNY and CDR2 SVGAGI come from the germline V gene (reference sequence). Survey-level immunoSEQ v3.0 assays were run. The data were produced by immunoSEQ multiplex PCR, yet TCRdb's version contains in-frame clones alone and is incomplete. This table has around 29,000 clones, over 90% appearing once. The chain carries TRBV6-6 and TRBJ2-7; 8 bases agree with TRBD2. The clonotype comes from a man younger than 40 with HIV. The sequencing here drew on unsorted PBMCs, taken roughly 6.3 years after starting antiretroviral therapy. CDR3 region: CASSYSSGGSYEQYF. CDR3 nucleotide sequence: TGTGCCAGCAGTTACTCTTCGGGGGGGTCCTACGAGCAGTACTTC.